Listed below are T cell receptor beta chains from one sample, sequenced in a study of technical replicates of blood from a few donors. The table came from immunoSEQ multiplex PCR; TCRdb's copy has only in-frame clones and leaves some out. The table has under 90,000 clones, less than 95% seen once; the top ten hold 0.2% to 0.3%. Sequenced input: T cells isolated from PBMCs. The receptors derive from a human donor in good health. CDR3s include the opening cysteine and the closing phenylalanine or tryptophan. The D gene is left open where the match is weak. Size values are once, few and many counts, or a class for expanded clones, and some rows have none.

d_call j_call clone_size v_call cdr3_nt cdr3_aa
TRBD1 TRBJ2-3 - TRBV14 TGTGCCAGCAGCCAAGTCAGCAGGGGGCAACGGACAGATACGCAGTATTTT CASSQVSRGQRTDTQYF
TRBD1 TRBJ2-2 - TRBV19 TGTGCCAGTAGTACGGGACAGGGTATCACCGGGGAGCTGTTTTTT CASSTGQGITGELFF
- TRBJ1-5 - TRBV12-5 TGTGCTAGTGGTTTGGGGTTACACAATCAGCCCCAGCATTTT CASGLGLHNQPQHF
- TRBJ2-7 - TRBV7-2 TGTGCCAGCAGCCTCGTTCCCTACGAGCAGTACTTC CASSLVPYEQYF
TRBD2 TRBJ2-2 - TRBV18 TGTGCCAGCTCACCATGGACTAGCGGGAGCTTCACCGGGGAGCTGTTTTTT CASSPWTSGSFTGELFF
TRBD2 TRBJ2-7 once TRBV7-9 TGTGCCAGCAGCTTTAACAGCGGGAACGGGCTCTACGAGCAGTACTTC CASSFNSGNGLYEQYF
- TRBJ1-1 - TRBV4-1 TGCGCCAGCAGCCACTCTCCCGGGGGAGGGGACACTGAAGCTTTCTTT CASSHSPGGGDTEAFF
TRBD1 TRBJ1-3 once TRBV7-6 TGTGCCAGCAGCCGAACAGGGGGCGCCGGAAACACCATATATTTT CASSRTGGAGNTIYF
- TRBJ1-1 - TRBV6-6 TGTGCCAGCAGCTTCTCAGAGAACACTGAAGCTTTCTTT CASSFSENTEAFF
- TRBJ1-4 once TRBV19 TGTGCCAGTAGCCGACCGGGATCTAATGAAAAACTGTTTTTT CASSRPGSNEKLFF
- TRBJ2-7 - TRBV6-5 TGTGCCAGCAGTTACAGGGGATCCTACGAGCAGTACTTC CASSYRGSYEQYF
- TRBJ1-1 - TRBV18 TGTGCCAGCTCACCACCAGGGGCGCCGAACACTGAAGCTTTCTTT CASSPPGAPNTEAFF
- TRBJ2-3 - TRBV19 TGTGCCAGTAGCCTCCTTCTTTTAACAGATACGCAGTATTTT CASSLLLLTDTQYF
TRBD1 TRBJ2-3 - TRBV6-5 TGTGCCAGCAGCCTACAGGGGGGACCCACAGATACGCAGTATTTT CASSLQGGPTDTQYF
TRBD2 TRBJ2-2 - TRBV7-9 TGTGCCATCCGGGGGGGGCAGGGCACCGGGGAGCTGTTTTTT CAIRGGQGTGELFF
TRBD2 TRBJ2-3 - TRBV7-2 TGTGCCAGCACCTATACCCCGGGGACTAGCGGTCCGGATACGCAGTATTTT CASTYTPGTSGPDTQYF
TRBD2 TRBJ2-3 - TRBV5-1 TGCGCCAGCAGCTTGCTAACTAGCGGGGGGAAGAGCACAGATACGCAGTATTTT CASSLLTSGGKSTDTQYF
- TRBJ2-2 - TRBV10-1 TGCGCCAGCAGTGAGTGGCTAGTAATAACTCACGGGGAGCTGTTTTTT CASSEWLVITHGELFF
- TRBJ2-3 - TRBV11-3 TGTGCCAGCAGCCCCGTAGACCACAGGGATGGAACTAGCACAGATACGCAGTATTTT CASSPVDHRDGTSTDTQYF
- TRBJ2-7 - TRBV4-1 TGCGCCAGCAGCCAAGAAGGGGGTAGTTCCTACGAGCAGTACTTC CASSQEGGSSYEQYF
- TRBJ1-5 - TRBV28 TGTGCCAGCAGGCCACTGTCAATGCAGCCCCAGCATTTT CASRPLSMQPQHF
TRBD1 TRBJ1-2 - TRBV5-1 TGCGCCAGCAGACCCAAACCGACAGGGAACTATGGCTACACCTTC CASRPKPTGNYGYTF
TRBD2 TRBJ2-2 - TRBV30 TGTGCCTGCTCGACTAGCGATTTCACCGGGGAGCTGTTTTTT CACSTSDFTGELFF
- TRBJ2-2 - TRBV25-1 TGTGCCAGCAGTGAAGTTTTGGAGGGGTTCACCGGGGAGCTGTTTTTT CASSEVLEGFTGELFF
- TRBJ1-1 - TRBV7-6 TGTGCCAGCAGCTTAGGACAGGTGAACACTGAAGCTTTCTTT CASSLGQVNTEAFF
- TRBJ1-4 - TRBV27 TGTGCCAGCAGTCGGACACCTAGTAATGAAAAACTGTTTTTT CASSRTPSNEKLFF
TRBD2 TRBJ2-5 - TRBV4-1 TGCGCCAGCAGCCAAGATCAGCGGGGGGGCCTTTCGGAGACCCAGTACTTC CASSQDQRGGLSETQYF
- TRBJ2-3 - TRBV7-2 TGTGCCAGCAGCTTAGTGTCGAGGACACAAAGCACAGATACGCAGTATTTT CASSLVSRTQSTDTQYF
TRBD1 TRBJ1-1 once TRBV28 TGTGCCAGCAGTTTATGGGGACAGGAAGCTTTCTTT CASSLWGQEAFF
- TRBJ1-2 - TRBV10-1 TGCGCCAGCAGTGACCTAAACTATGGCTACACCTTC CASSDLNYGYTF
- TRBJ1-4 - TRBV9 TGTGCCAGCAGCGTCGGAGGGAGGGGCACTAATGAAAAACTGTTTTTT CASSVGGRGTNEKLFF
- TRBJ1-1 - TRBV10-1 TGCGCCAGCAGTGATTCACGGTCAGGCACTGAAGCTTTCTTT CASSDSRSGTEAFF
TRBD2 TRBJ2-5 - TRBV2 TGTGCCAGCGGCTCCGGGACTAGGGGGGACCAGTACTTC CASGSGTRGDQYF
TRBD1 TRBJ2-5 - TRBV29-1 TGCAGCTCTGAGAAGGGGGCAGAGACCCAGTACTTC CSSEKGAETQYF
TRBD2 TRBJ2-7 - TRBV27 TGTGCCAGCAGTTTAGAGGGAGGGTATCCCTACGAGCAGTACTTC CASSLEGGYPYEQYF
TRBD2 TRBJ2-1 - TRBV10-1 TGCGCCACCTCCTTAGGACTAGCGGGGGATTACAATGAGCAGTTCTTC CATSLGLAGDYNEQFF
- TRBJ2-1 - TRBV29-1 TGCAGCGTTGATAGGGGGGAGGGCCGGGAGTTCTTC CSVDRGEGREFF
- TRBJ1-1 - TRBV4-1 TGCGCCAGCAGCCAAGGCGGCAGGGTGGATACTGAAGCTTTCTTT CASSQGGRVDTEAFF
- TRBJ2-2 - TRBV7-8 TGTGCCAGCAGCCCCCGTCTAGGGGCCGCGAACACCGGGGAGCTGTTTTTT CASSPRLGAANTGELFF
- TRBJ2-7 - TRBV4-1 TGCGCCAGCAGCCAAGAGGGGGCTAGCAACGAGCAGTACTTC CASSQEGASNEQYF
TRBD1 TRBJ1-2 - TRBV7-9 TGTGCCAGCAGCTTAGAACAGGGGGTGTATGGCTACACCTTC CASSLEQGVYGYTF
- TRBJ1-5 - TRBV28 TGTGCCAGCAGTTCCGCGGTTGGGAGGGACCGGTGGGACAATCAGCCCCAGCATTTT CASSSAVGRDRWDNQPQHF
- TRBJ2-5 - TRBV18 TGTGCCAGCTCACCAGAGAACCAAGAGACCCAGTACTTC CASSPENQETQYF
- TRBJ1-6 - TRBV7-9 TGTGCCAGCACCGCAGGGATTTCACCCCTCCACTTT CASTAGISPLHF
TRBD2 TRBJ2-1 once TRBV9 TGTGCCAGCAGCGTAGGTCTGGTAGCGGGAGGGCGCTACAATGAGCAGTTCTTC CASSVGLVAGGRYNEQFF
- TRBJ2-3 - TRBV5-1 TGCGCCAGCGCGGCTCGGGATCACCAAACAGATACGCAGTATTTT CASAARDHQTDTQYF
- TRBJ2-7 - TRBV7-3 TGTGCCAGCAGCTTACAGGGGCCCTACGAGCAGTACTTC CASSLQGPYEQYF
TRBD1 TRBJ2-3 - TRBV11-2 TGTGCCAGCAGGACCGGGACAGGGGGCCCTATACTCCGCACAGATACGCAGTATTTT CASRTGTGGPILRTDTQYF
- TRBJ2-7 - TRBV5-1 TGCGCCAGCAGCTTGGAGGCCGGGAACGAGCAGTACTTC CASSLEAGNEQYF
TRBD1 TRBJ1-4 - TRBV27 TGTGCCAGCCGACACTGGGACAGCCATAATGAAAAACTGTTTTTT CASRHWDSHNEKLFF
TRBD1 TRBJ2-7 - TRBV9 TGTGCCAGCAGCGTTGGGACAGCAGACTACGAGCAGTACTTC CASSVGTADYEQYF
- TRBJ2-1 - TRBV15 TGTGCCACCAGCCAACGGGGGGCCAACAATGAGCAGTTCTTC CATSQRGANNEQFF
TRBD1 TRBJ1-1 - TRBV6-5 TGTGCCAGCAGCCCAGGGGGACACACTGAAGCTTTCTTT CASSPGGHTEAFF